What follows is one TCR beta chain and its context. This specimen comes from a study of technical replicates of blood from a few donors. Only in-frame clones appear in the TCRdb table, and some are missing; sequencing was by immunoSEQ multiplex PCR. Among about 34,000 clones listed, roughly 92% were seen once. From germline, CDR1 is MDHEN and CDR2 SYDVKM. The germline V and J ends were trimmed by 9 bases and 5 bases, with 16 bases remaining between them. CDR3 length: 13 amino acids. This receptor was taken from a human donor in good health. Some clones in this sample may be carry-over from other donors' samples. The V call is TRBV28, the J call TRBJ2-5; D is perhaps TRBD2 (6 bases). Sequencing was done on a sample of PBMCs. CDR3 sequence: CASWNRGGETQYF. CDR3 coding DNA: TGTGCCAGTTGGAACAGAGGAGGGGAGACCCAGTACTTC.